The rows below give T cell receptor beta chains drawn from one sample of a study of blood T cell repertoires in COVID-19. The data were produced by immunoSEQ multiplex PCR, yet TCRdb's version contains in-frame clones alone and is incomplete. The table lists 150,000 to 160,000 clones, more than 80% of them singletons. The sequencing input was peripheral blood. These receptors originate from a woman aged 40 to 49 with acute or convalescent COVID-19. The CDR3 runs from the conserved cysteine through the conserved F or W. The order of the fields is V gene, D gene, J gene, CDR3 length, clone size, CDR3 protein, CDR3 DNA. A D gene is named only where the DNA matches it firmly. Part of the rows lack a size; the others show once, few, many or a class for expanded clones.

>TRBV5-4|TRBD1|TRBJ2-1|15|-
CASSLDRVINNEQFF
TGTGCCAGCAGCTTAGACAGGGTAATCAACAATGAGCAGTTCTTC
>TRBV9|-|TRBJ2-7|13|-
CASSVEGSGEQYF
TGTGCCAGCAGCGTAGAGGGGTCAGGCGAGCAGTACTTC
>TRBV6-1|TRBD1|TRBJ1-1|15|-
CASSDPGGLNTEAFF
TGTGCCAGCAGTGACCCAGGGGGCTTGAACACTGAAGCTTTCTTT
>TRBV19|-|TRBJ1-2|10|many
CATYSYGYTF
TGTGCCACCTATAGCTATGGCTACACCTTC
>TRBV5-1|TRBD1|TRBJ1-1|14|-
CASKRQGTNTEAFF
TGCGCCAGCAAACGACAGGGGACGAACACTGAAGCTTTCTTT
>TRBV28|-|TRBJ1-2|12|-
CASRRGNYGYTF
TGTGCCAGCAGGAGAGGGAACTATGGCTACACCTTC
>TRBV2|TRBD1|TRBJ2-2|13|once
CASEHRGTGELFF
TGTGCCAGCGAACACAGGGGTACCGGGGAGCTGTTTTTT
>TRBV5-4|TRBD1|TRBJ2-7|15|-
CASRPDRASSYEQYF
TGTGCCAGCAGGCCCGACAGGGCATCATCTTACGAGCAGTACTTC
>TRBV5-1|-|TRBJ2-7|14|-
CASSAGGAVYEQYF
TGCGCCAGCAGCGCTGGAGGGGCGGTCTACGAGCAGTACTTC
>TRBV3-1/TRBV3-2|TRBD2|TRBJ2-3|17|once
CASSLGTSGRASDTQYF
TGTGCCAGCAGCCTGGGGACTAGCGGGAGGGCCTCAGATACGCAGTATTTT